This TCR beta chain is drawn from a study of blood T cell repertoires in COVID-19. Study-level background: COVID-19 samples, acute and convalescent, were from the United States, Italy and Spain. In each case, the material was cDNA or gDNA derived from T cells, B-cell-depleted T cells, or PBMCs.

The CDR3 spans 14 residues. In the study's own analysis: Reference gene primer amplification gave estimated nucleated cell counts. This table comes from immunoSEQ multiplex PCR, and its TCRdb copy is limited to in-frame clones, with some not included. The V and J calls and clone size were taken over from that table, and D and trimming were inferred from the DNA. The table shows about 190,000 clones, with roughly 89% occurring only once. Input material: peripheral blood. The genes are TRBV21-1 and TRBJ1-5; the DNA was not compared with TRBD1, the D call given in the table. TRBV21-1 is designated a pseudogene. The origin of this receptor is a man in his forties or fifties with acute or convalescent COVID-19. CDR3 sequence (DNA): TGTGCCAGCAGCAAGAGGACAAGGGGTCAGCCCCAGCATTTT. Amino acid sequence: CASSKRTRGQPQHF.